These T cell receptor beta chains were read from a single sample in a study of cytomegalovirus exposure and HLA in healthy donors. Sequenced by immunoSEQ multiplex PCR; TCRdb stores in-frame clones only, minus some. Of approximately 190,000 clones listed, 81% are singletons. The sample was PBMCs. The receptors were gathered from a man between 35 and 55 years old in good health and CMV-seropositive. Each CDR3 is given with its conserved first and last residue.

TRBJ2-4	TRBV9	CASSVGGGGLRAKNIQYF
TRBJ1-3	TRBV10-3	CATTRTHSSGNTIYF
TRBJ1-3	TRBV28	CASQGQTSSGNTIYF
TRBJ1-1	TRBV19	CASSTRNTEAFF
TRBJ2-3	TRBV7-2	CASSFQASPQDTQYF
TRBJ2-1	TRBV29-1	CSVEGTSNEQFF
TRBJ2-1	TRBV9	CASSPHSGELYNEQFF
TRBJ1-1	TRBV5-6	CASRPGSDTEAFF
TRBJ2-7	TRBV5-4	CASSPGTRRNYEQYF
TRBJ1-5	TRBV5-5	CASSKQGEEQPQHF
TRBJ2-1	TRBV28	CASRSGLAGVNEQFF
TRBJ2-1	TRBV5-1	CASSFSDSPGNEQFF
TRBJ1-2	TRBV27	CASSSQGPSLIGLYGYTF
TRBJ1-6	TRBV19	CASSVTGENSPLHF
TRBJ2-5	TRBV9	CASSVGAGGGETQYF
TRBJ1-2	TRBV5-1	CASRRTGKDNYGYTF
TRBJ2-3	TRBV28	CASSLPTDTQYF
TRBJ2-1	TRBV29-1	CSVEKDSNNEQFF
TRBJ2-1	TRBV18	CASSPRMAGYYNEQFF
TRBJ1-6	TRBV10-3	CAISGTVDNSPLHF
TRBJ2-2	TRBV7-9	CASSLGQNTGELFF
TRBJ1-4	TRBV20-1	CSARFVEKLFF
TRBJ1-5	TRBV6-1	CASRAWDRVYQPQHF
TRBJ2-5	TRBV11-2	CASSPNSPPETQYF
TRBJ2-3	TRBV10-3	CAISSRGGQGDSTDTQYF
TRBJ2-5	TRBV10-2	CASSVVAGGSFQETQYF
TRBJ2-7	TRBV29-1	CSVDGTVRSSYEQYF
TRBJ1-2	TRBV7-3	CASSRQGGDYGYTF
TRBJ2-3	TRBV27	CASREQGGLLDTQYF
TRBJ2-3	TRBV7-9	CASSHLAGSTDTQYF
TRBJ1-4	TRBV4-1	CASSQDGGSRNEKLFF
TRBJ2-4	TRBV5-6	CASSPNRGAKNIQYF
TRBJ2-3	TRBV5-1	CASSLPTGDTDTQYF
TRBJ2-7	TRBV5-1	CASSERTGGYEQYF
TRBJ1-1	TRBV6-1	CASSGDRGNTEAFF
TRBJ2-7	TRBV6-6	CASSSDRAAYEQYF
TRBJ2-5	TRBV6-1	CASSAGLGGETQYF
TRBJ1-4	TRBV5-1	CASSWDNSEKLFF
TRBJ2-1	TRBV20-1	CSAPMTHEQFF
TRBJ2-2	TRBV4-1	CATQPRQGEATGELFF
TRBJ2-5	TRBV27	CASSHNSAQETQYF
TRBJ2-1	TRBV7-8	CASSPDRAYEQFF
TRBJ1-1	TRBV30	CAWRPWDSIWFEAFF
TRBJ1-5	TRBV2	CASSYRVGEPQHF